This entry concerns a single T cell receptor beta chain. This record belongs to a study of OX40 agonist ivuxolimab in advanced cancers. Sequencing used immunoSEQ multiplex PCR; TCRdb keeps in-frame clones, though not all of them. The sample contains tens of thousands of clones, around 84% of which appear only once. It was autoimmune disease history or systemic immunosuppression that excluded patients. The germline V gene has CDR1 SQVTM and CDR2 ANQGSEA. Trimming at V came to 7 bases and at J to 5 bases, leaving 5 bases not matched to a gene. This CDR3 has 13 amino acids. This clonotype was sampled from an adult with an advanced solid tumor such as melanoma, head and neck, liver or kidney cancer. The rearrangement uses TRBV29-1 and TRBJ2-7, with 13 bases identical to TRBD2. The source was CD4+ or CD8+ T cells sorted from blood, collected in a trial of the OX40 agonist ivuxolimab. This chain's CDR3 is CSAGTSGDHEQYF. The DNA for the CDR3 is TGCAGCGCCGGGACTAGCGGGGACCACGAGCAGTACTTC.